This T cell receptor beta chain stems from a study of regulatory T cells after allogeneic stem cell transplantation (dated by TCRdb to 2017 to 2018). Background on the whole study: Patients were stratified according to whether acute graft-versus-host disease had developed within 100 days after stem cell transplantation. Fluorescence-activated cell sorting was used to isolate CD4+CD25+CD127- regulatory T cells from patient PBMCs. Conventional CD4+ T cells defined as CD4+CD25+/-CD127+ were also sorted and TCR-sequenced for comparison in the study. Between patients who did and did not develop acute graft-versus-host disease, the study compared the regulatory T-cell TCR repertoire following allogeneic stem cell transplantation.

The time point label, read with the paper, signifies: 30 days after allogeneic hematopoietic stem cell transplantation. At 30 days after allogeneic hematopoietic stem cell transplantation, peripheral blood mononuclear cells were collected from the patients. This clonotype is categorized as medium-sized (0.01 to 0.1%). No antigen is known for it. The record has no base qualities; no much larger clone is one base away. V gives up 0 bases and J gives up 1 base, and the segment between their germline ends measures 15 bases. The germline V gene provides CDR1 LGHNT and CDR2 FRNRAP. Including the terminal cysteine and phenylalanine, the CDR3 comprises 17 residues. CDR3 DNA is the only sequence kept; it has 51 bases, read in frame from the first base. Sequencing relied on an Illumina MiSeq. After the RNA was reverse transcribed with the SMARTer RACE cDNA Amplification kit, the TCR beta CDR3 region was amplified. RNA from sorted cells was extracted with the RNeasy Mini Kit. Illumina paired-end sequencing was applied to the TCR beta amplicons. The study's processing was this. MiXCR, VDJtools and the tcR R package were used for TCR repertoire analysis. The inverse Simpson index served to quantify diversity, and clones were sorted into rare, small, medium or expanded bins based on their proportion of the repertoire. TCRdb applied fastp at Q25 and MiXCR to the public reads, then kept only in-frame beta chains. Rows matching on CDR3 protein sequence are summarized as one entry with the most common DNA and genes. The V and J calls and clone size come from TCRdb's table, not from the authors' own analysis. The sample table lists 850 to 1,100 distinct CDR3 sequences, over 15% of them with a count of one. The top ten clonotypes cover 9.5% to 15% of the sample.

Study-wide conclusions, independent of this receptor: Conventional CD4+ T-cell repertoire diversity did not differ significantly between patients with and without graft-versus-host disease. Because of the small patient sample size, validation of the findings in a larger cohort was required. Top 10 regulatory T-cell clones occupied a significantly larger repertoire share in non-GvHD patients, suggesting expansion of presumably allo-specific protective clones. Compared with patients who had graft-versus-host disease, patients without the disease had a regulatory T-cell TCR repertoire that was more focused and less diverse. None of the regulatory T-cell clones was shared across all patients, and no significant correlation was found between sorted cell numbers and the inverse Simpson index.

The chain links TRBV12-5 with TRBJ2-5, and TRBD1 may be the D gene, going by 5 matching bases. The specimen comprised sorted CD4+ T cells from blood (whether regulatory or conventional is not recorded), sampled 30 days after allogeneic stem cell transplant. The source is a human patient who had an allogeneic stem cell transplant, so the T cells may come from the graft donor. This receptor has the CDR3 CASGLVPKDIIQETQYF. The DNA sequence reads TGTGCTAGTGGTTTGGTACCTAAGGACATAATCCAAGAGACCCAGTACTTC.